The present TCR beta chain was sequenced within a study of blood T cell repertoires in COVID-19. Study summary: The origin of the acute and convalescent COVID-19 samples was the United States, Italy and Spain. The cDNA or gDNA used as material had been derived from T cells, B-cell-depleted T cells, or PBMCs.

Trimming at V came to 1 base and at J to 8 bases, leaving 7 bases not matched to a gene. Per the germline V gene, CDR1 is GTSNPN and CDR2 is SVGIG (reference sequence). The CDR3 length is 14 residues. Per the authors' pipeline: Reference gene primers were amplified, and this amplification served to estimate nucleated cell counts. Data came from immunoSEQ multiplex PCR; TCRdb stores just in-frame clones and leaves some out. That table furnishes V, J and clone size, whereas the DNA furnished D and trimming. The sample lists just under 350,000 clones; 90% to 95% were seen once. The TCR sequence derives from a woman aged 18-30 years who had recovered from COVID-19. The rearrangement joins TRBV30 to TRBJ2-4; 8 nucleotides line up with TRBD2. The sample taken for sequencing was peripheral blood. The DNA of the CDR3 is TGTGCCTGGAGTGCCGGGAGGGCCGGGCACATTCAGTACTTC. Its translation: CAWSAGRAGHIQYF.